This T cell receptor (beta chain) was retrieved from a study of T cells in Graves' hyperthyroidism and ophthalmopathy (dated by TCRdb to the late 2010s). About the study as a whole: Peripheral blood was collected at initial diagnosis, before any treatment. The paper describes TCR Vbeta CDR3 sequencing of 135 peripheral blood samples, made up of some 42 ophthalmopathy patients, roughly 80 hyperthyroidism patients and roughly 17 progressor patients. In over five Graves' hyperthyroidism patients, the study also compared T-cell repertoires from thyroid tissue with T-cell repertoires from blood. Whether ophthalmopathy could be predicted prospectively was tested in an independent validation cohort made up of about 18 hyperthyroidism patients plus 17 patients who later progressed to ophthalmopathy. For training and testing, the 100 patients in the discovery cohort were randomly divided in a 7:3 ratio. To identify distinguishing TCR V-J signatures, a discovery cohort of about a hundred patients was used, comprising roughly 45 with Graves' ophthalmopathy and 55 to 65 with stable Graves' hyperthyroidism. After sampling, hyperthyroidism patients received methimazole starting at 30 mg daily, and ophthalmopathy patients received high-dose intravenous methylprednisolone. The research as a whole found: In validation, the model predicted progression to ophthalmopathy a median of about 6.8 months before onset, with about 64% sensitivity and nearly 75% specificity. Sample size was not statistically predetermined, and investigators were not blinded to group allocation. Blood samples also contained most of the expanded thyroid clonotypes (frequency above 0.001), which suggests that blood repertoires may reflect thyroid immune responses. A 13 V-J signature model separated ophthalmopathy from stable hyperthyroidism, with approximately 87% sensitivity and 81.08% specificity in cross-validation and 80%/75% in testing.

The CDR3 has 15 amino acids, counting the end cysteine and phenylalanine. Only the CDR3 DNA stays, 45 bases, in frame from base 1. The germline V gene provides CDR1 SGHRS and CDR2 YFSETQ. Cut back by 0 bases and 0 bases, the V and J ends lie 7 bases apart. Points on this clonotype: Its recognized antigen is unknown. Base-call qualities are not available, and no considerably larger clone is one nucleotide away.

TCR beta CDR3 regions were amplified from RNA transcripts. A first-round RT-PCR of the TCR CDR3 used the HTBI primer set with the Qiagen OneStep RT-PCR kit. The libraries were constructed in a second round of multiplex PCR and then size-selected and purified. Paired-end sequencing of the libraries was performed with 100 bp reads on an Illumina HiSeq2000. The source study handled its data this way. SOAPnuke was used to process the raw data, throwing out any read that contained adapters or uncalled bases, had a mean Phred below 15, or lacked an exact constant-primer or identifier match. COPE v1.2.5 was used to merge high-quality paired reads, and clonotypes were defined as unique nucleotide sequences. Clonotypes were aligned to IMGT TRBV, TRBD and TRBJ reference segments using MiTCR v1.1. Analysis was restricted to V-J combinations with a frequency above 0.0001, which covered about 99% of repertoires. The TCS score was defined as F50 (clonal expansion) divided by E x V (chaos), with BLOSUM62-based TCRdist calculated between CDR3 peptides within each V-J. Welch's t-statistics and random forest reduced fewer than 550 V-J features to around 14, which were used in a naive Bayes classifier (R e1071). TCRdb handled the public reads itself, with Q25 trimming in fastp and clone calling in MiXCR, and kept productive beta chains. For every CDR3 protein sequence, its rows merge into one entry that carries the most common genes and DNA. Here the V and J calls rest on TCRdb's processing, not on the authors' analysis. Recorded for this sample are 300,000 or so distinct CDR3 sequences; over 15% of them occurred a single time. The ten largest clones take up around 58% of the sample.

Ophthalmopathy patients had moderately to severely active disease, with a Clinical Activity Score of 3 or more, a NOSPECS grade of 4 or more, and a disease duration of less than 3 months. Patients with uncontrolled infections, other autoimmune diseases, pregnancy or lactation were excluded. Diagnoses relied on clinical symptoms, serum thyroxine and TRAb, thyroid ultrasound and orbital computed tomography. PBMCs were isolated from more than 8 ml of fresh peripheral blood by Ficoll-Paque density gradient centrifugation. Total RNA was extracted using Trizol reagent, and RNA quality was assessed on an Agilent 2100 Bioanalyzer.

The chain is made from TRBV5-1 and TRBJ1-3; the D gene cannot be named for sure. Sequenced input: blood. The sequence was obtained from a woman aged 55-69 years with Graves' ophthalmopathy. The DNA sequence is given as TGCGCCAGCAGCTTGGGCGGGATCTCTGGAAACACCATATATTTT. This encodes CASSLGGISGNTIYF.